The T cell receptor beta chain described here comes from a study of blood T cell repertoires in COVID-19. This clone was seen more than once but under ten times. Profiling relied on immunoSEQ multiplex PCR, and the TCRdb table lists in-frame clones only, not all of them. The sample shows fewer than 250,000 clones, roughly 80% of them seen only once. CDR3 length: 14 amino acids. The chain has TRBV21-1 and TRBJ2-1; the DNA was not used to check the table's D call, TRBD2. TRBV21-1 has pseudogene status. The sequence was collected from a woman between 40 and 50 years old who had been exposed to COVID-19. The sample consisted of PBMCs or T cells enriched from blood (not recorded which). CDR3 nucleotides: TGTGCCAGCAGCAAAGAGATGAGCTACAATGAGCAGTTCTTC. Translated, it gives CASSKEMSYNEQFF.